A single sample gave rise to the 17 T cell receptor beta chains below, sequenced in a study of cytomegalovirus exposure and HLA in healthy donors. The PCR ran on 60 Vbeta and 13 Jbeta primers. Produced via immunoSEQ multiplex PCR; TCRdb's table is partial and in-frame only. The repertoire has around 130,000 clones, approximately 82% of them found once; the top ten carry under 3.5%. Sample: PBMCs. These TCRs come from a man aged 45-65 years in good health and CMV-seronegative.

The chain carries TRBV11-2 and TRBJ1-2; 7 bases agree with TRBD1. The CDR3 extends over 14 amino acids. Germline V gene lookup returns CDR1 SGHAT and CDR2 FQNNGV. The trim removed 0 bases at V and 7 bases at J, leaving 5 bases unmatched. Here the CDR3 reads CASSLERQGGGYTF. The CDR3 region has the DNA TGTGCCAGCAGCTTAGAGAGACAGGGTGGTGGCTACACCTTC.

This clone came up a few times. The chain recombines TRBV7-6 with TRBJ2-1; D possibly corresponds to TRBD2 (5 bases). CDR3 length equals 13 residues. Germline assignment: CDR1 SGHVS and CDR2 FNYEAQ. V lost 4 bases to trimming and J lost 7 bases, with 11 bases between them. The CDR3 nucleotides read TGTGCCAGCAGCTCCAGTCGGGGAAATGAGCAGTTCTTC. Amino acid sequence: CASSSSRGNEQFF.

The genes are TRBV6-5 and TRBJ2-7; 9 bases fit TRBD1. J was trimmed by 0 bases and V by 9 bases; bases with no gene match: 3. The CDR3 is 13 amino acids. Germline-derived CDR1 and CDR2 are MNHEY and SVGAGI. The chain's CDR3 is CASGQGSSYEQYF. The CDR3 region has the DNA TGTGCCAGTGGACAGGGGTCCTCCTACGAGCAGTACTTC.

This chain links TRBV5-1 with TRBJ2-7; D perhaps matches TRBD1 (5 bases). The CDR3 extends over 14 amino acids. Germline CDR1 reads SGHRS; CDR2 reads YFSETQ. Trimming removed 5 bases at V and 0 bases at J, with 12 bases between. The CDR3 coding sequence is TGCGCCAGCAGACTGACAGTAAGCTCCTACGAGCAGTACTTC. It encodes CASRLTVSSYEQYF.

V usage is TRBV4-1 and J usage is TRBJ2-2; D perhaps matches TRBD1 (6 bases). CDR1 and CDR2 (germline): MGHRA, YSYEKL. The CDR3 loop spans 16 amino acids. Trimming left V 6 bases short and J 4 bases short, with 18 bases between. CDR3 sequence (DNA): TGCGCCAGCAGGCTCATCCAGGGGCGAGCCACCGGGGAGCTGTTTTTT. It codes for CASRLIQGRATGELFF.

With respect to this clone: The CDR3 carries no conserved terminal phenylalanine or tryptophan, so it likely arises from a read error. The chain employs TRBV4-1 and TRBJ2-3, with no clear D. The CDR3 loop spans 14 amino acids. The germline gives CDR1 MGHRA, CDR2 YSYEKL. Trimming took 4 bases from V and 0 from J, leaving 8 bases between them. CDR3 residues: CASSLSASTDTQYV. Written as DNA, the CDR3 is TGCGCCAGCAGCCTCTCTGCTAGCACAGATACGCAGTATGTT.

The chain has TRBV19 and TRBJ2-2; tentatively, D is TRBD2 (6 bases). The CDR3 consists of 12 residues. Germline lookup yields CDR1 LNHDA and CDR2 SQIVND (reference sequence). V gave up 3 bases and J gave up 11 bases, with 10 bases separating them. The DNA for the CDR3 is TGTGCCAGTAGTATTTGGGGGGATGAGCTGTTTTTT. This sequence encodes CASSIWGDELFF.

The chain uses TRBV2 and TRBJ2-7; the match to TRBD1 covers 9 bases. The CDR3 loop spans 14 amino acids. Germline CDR1 SNHLY, CDR2 FYNNEI. Unmatched junction bases numbered 5, after V lost 6 bases and J lost 2 bases. The DNA for the CDR3 is TGTGCCAGCAGCGCCGGGACAGGGACCTACGAGCAGTACTTC. Protein product: CASSAGTGTYEQYF. Combining the CDR3 with reference TRBV2 and TRBJ2-7 gives the whole variable domain EPEVTQTPSHQVTQMGQEVILRCVPISNHLYFYWYRQILGQKVEFLVSFYNNEISEKSEIFDDQFSVERPDGSNFTLKIRSTKLEDSAMYFCASSAGTGTYEQYFGPGTRLTVT.

The chain uses TRBV30 and TRBJ2-1; 7 bases are shared with TRBD2. Germline CDR1 and CDR2: GTSNPN and SVGIG (reference sequence). V shed 2 bases and J 8 bases; nucleotides not matched to a gene: 9. The CDR3 totals 14 residues. CDR3 sequence: CAWSPYGGGYEQFF. The DNA for the CDR3 is TGTGCCTGGAGTCCCTACGGCGGGGGATATGAGCAGTTCTTC.

The genes are TRBV2 and TRBJ1-2, with 8 bases lining up with TRBD1. CDR1 and CDR2 from the germline V gene are SNHLY and FYNNEI. The CDR3 consists of 13 residues. Trimming removed 6 bases from V and 13 bases from J; junction bases left unmatched: 13. The CDR3 loop reads CASSETPGQGLTF. Written as DNA, the CDR3 is TGTGCCAGCAGCGAAACCCCCGGACAGGGACTCACCTTC.

This clone was seen a few times. The chain employs TRBV18 and TRBJ1-5, with D uncertain. The CDR3 length is 14 residues. Per the germline V gene, CDR1 is KGHSH and CDR2 is LQKENI. V was shortened by 3 bases and J by 0 bases, with 6 bases between the two germline ends. The CDR3 coding sequence is TGTGCCAGCTCACCTACAGATAGCAATCAGCCCCAGCATTTT. Translation gives CASSPTDSNQPQHF.

The rearrangement joins TRBV15 to TRBJ1-5; 9 nucleotides agree with TRBD1. Germline V gives CDR1 LNHNV, CDR2 YYDKDF (reference sequence). The CDR3 totals 15 residues. Losses at the gene ends were 2 bases for V and 7 bases for J; bases not matched to a gene: 6. CDR3 loop: CATSRSGQGWQPQHF. The CDR3 bases are TGTGCCACCAGCAGATCAGGACAGGGGTGGCAGCCCCAGCATTTT.

This sequence joins TRBV7-8 and TRBJ2-2; 7 bases fit TRBD1. Per germline, CDR1 SGHVS and CDR2 FQNEAQ. Trimming cost V 1 base and J 1 base; bases outside gene matches: 3. The length of the CDR3 is 16 residues. For the CDR3, the DNA is TGTGCCAGCAGCTTAGTAGGGGGCGAGAACACCGGGGAGCTGTTTTTT. This encodes CASSLVGGENTGELFF.

This sequence joins TRBV7-2 and TRBJ1-1, with D maybe TRBD1 (6 bases). The germline V gene has CDR1 SGHTA and CDR2 FQGNSA. Between the trimmed V and J ends, which lost 0 bases and 4 bases, there was a span of 9 bases. The CDR3 runs to 14 residues. The CDR3 region is CASSLAPTGTEAFF. For the CDR3, the DNA is TGTGCCAGCAGCTTAGCCCCGACAGGCACTGAAGCTTTCTTT.

This clone has a single count. The chain combines TRBV7-9 with TRBJ1-4; D call uncertain. Germline CDR1 is SEHNR and CDR2 is FQNEAQ (reference sequence). Trimming removed 0 bases from V and 0 bases from J, with 8 bases in between. The CDR3 consists of 16 residues. The CDR3 DNA is TGTGCCAGCAGCTTAGCTCCCCAGACAACTAATGAAAAACTGTTTTTT. Its translation: CASSLAPQTTNEKLFF.

The chain is built from TRBV5-6 and TRBJ2-5; TRBD1 matches at 7 bases. Germline loops: CDR1 SGHDT, CDR2 YYEEEE. The length of the CDR3 is 13 residues. The V segment lost 6 bases and the J segment 5 bases; nucleotides outside the gene matches: 7. The CDR3 bases are TGTGCCAGCAAACAGGGGTCGGTTGAGACCCAGTACTTC. This gives the protein CASKQGSVETQYF.

The gene calls are TRBV12-5 and TRBJ2-3, with unresolved D. The CDR3 covers 12 residues. Trimming removed 4 bases at V and 6 bases at J, with 8 bases between. CDR1 and CDR2 from the germline V gene are LGHNT and FRNRAP. CDR3 nucleotides: TGTGCTAGTGGTTCTTACATGGATACGCAGTATTTT. Translated: CASGSYMDTQYF.